The table lists the clone carrying this TCR beta chain with many counts. Its specificity is not known. These data are taken from a study of T cells in Graves' hyperthyroidism and ophthalmopathy. For the study at large: Blood from the periphery was taken at initial diagnosis, before any treatment. Findings of the study overall: In the analysis, a 13 V-J model separated ophthalmopathy from stable hyperthyroidism.

It was RNA transcripts that yielded the amplified TCR beta CDR3 regions. Using the HTBI primer set, a first-round RT-PCR was run on the TCR CDR3. From the multiplex PCR reads, TCRdb called clonotypes with MiXCR, one entry per CDR3 protein. The sample includes 500,000 or so distinct CDR3 sequences, roughly 15% of them seen just once. Lactation, pregnancy, other autoimmune disease or uncontrolled infection excluded patients. This CDR3 comprises 11 residues. Germline CDR1 and CDR2: GTSNPN and SVGIG (reference sequence). V lost 4 bases and J lost 4, with 5 bases in between. Source material: blood. The receptor was isolated from a woman under 30 with Graves' ophthalmopathy. The V gene is TRBV30, the J gene TRBJ2-1, with D uncertain. CDR3 in DNA: TGTGCCTGGAATAGTTACAATGAGCAGTTCTTC. It yields the protein CAWNSYNEQFF.